One sample yielded the 17 T cell receptor beta chains listed below, sequenced in a study of T cells in Graves' hyperthyroidism and ophthalmopathy. Regions amplified from RNA transcripts were the TCR beta CDR3 regions. Researchers ran a first-round RT-PCR on the TCR CDR3 using the HTBI primer set. TCRdb re-derived calls from the multiplex PCR reads in MiXCR, one entry per CDR3 protein. The profile shows under 450,000 distinct CDR3 sequences, approximately 15% of them singletons. Sequencing input: blood. Receptors originate from a woman between 18 and 29 years old with Graves' hyperthyroidism.

In this sample, this clonotype turned up many times. The chain couples TRBV28 to TRBJ2-5; 9 positions match TRBD1. This CDR3 is built from 15 residues. Germline V gene sequence: CDR1 MDHEN, CDR2 SYDVKM. V shed 1 base, J shed 2 bases, and the junction held 2 bases outside the gene matches. CDR3 coding DNA: TGTGCCAGCAGTTTATCCGGACAGGGGCAAGAGACCCAGTACTTC. It encodes CASSLSGQGQETQYF.

V gene TRBV11-3 combines with J gene TRBJ2-3, with a tentative D call TRBD2 (6 bases). Per germline, CDR1 SGHNT and CDR2 YENEEA. V lost 1 base and J lost 6, with 14 bases in between. The CDR3 consists of 15 residues. The CDR3 protein is CASSLGGRDADTQYF. As DNA, the CDR3 is TGTGCCAGCAGCTTAGGAGGGCGGGACGCGGATACGCAGTATTTT.

Comment on this clonotype: A much larger clone lies a single base off, so this may be a read error. The rearrangement uses TRBV7-2 and TRBJ2-5, with TRBD2 matching 14 bases. The CDR3 extends over 18 amino acids. The germline V gene has CDR1 SGHTA and CDR2 FQGNSA. The ends lost 4 bases at V and 4 bases at J; junction bases unmatched: 11. The CDR3 bases are TGTGCCAGCAGCTGGGGACTAGCGGGGGCCTCGGAGGCAGAGACCCAGTACTTC. It specifies CASSWGLAGASEAETQYF.

This clonotype was counted many times. The rearrangement links TRBV6-1 to TRBJ1-1; unclear D gene. This CDR3 spans 14 amino acids. Trimming shortened V by 6 bases and J by 0 bases, and 11 bases separated the two germline ends. Per the germline V gene, CDR1 is MNHNS and CDR2 is SASEGT. The CDR3 DNA follows: TGTGCCAGCAGGACGAAAGGCATGAACACTGAAGCTTTCTTT. It specifies CASRTKGMNTEAFF.

This clonotype was detected only a few times. The genes are TRBV25-1 and TRBJ2-5, with a possible D match to TRBD2 (6 bases). Germline V lookup: CDR1 MGHDK, CDR2 SYGVNS. Trimming removed 0 bases from V and 5 bases from J, with 7 bases in between. This CDR3 has 13 amino acids. The CDR3 reads CASSEYGGETQYF. The CDR3 DNA sequence: TGTGCCAGCAGTGAATATGGGGGGGAGACCCAGTACTTC.

This clonotype occurred a few times. The J gene is TRBJ1-6, the V gene TRBV28; D may be TRBD1 (6 bases). The CDR3 totals 14 residues. Deletions cut 6 bases from V and 6 bases from J, with 12 bases between. CDR1 is MDHEN, CDR2 SYDVKM, per germline. The CDR3 sequence: CASRPGQSNSPLHF. The CDR3 coding sequence is TGTGCCAGCAGACCGGGACAATCTAATTCACCCCTCCACTTT.

In its sample, this clonotype was seen many times. The chain is built from TRBV7-9 and TRBJ2-1; the D is unclear. Germline CDR1 SEHNR, CDR2 FQNEAQ (reference sequence). The V end lost 0 bases, the J end lost 2 bases, and 20 bases lay between the germline ends. This CDR3 contains 19 residues. The CDR3 loop is CASSLAIGVRAFTYNEQFF. CDR3 bases: TGTGCCAGCAGCTTAGCTATAGGTGTAAGGGCATTCACCTACAATGAGCAGTTCTTC. The variable domain in full, completed from reference TRBV7-9 and TRBJ2-1, reads DTGVSQNPRHKITKRGQNVTFRCDPISEHNRLYWYRQTLGQGPEFLTYFQNEAQLEKSRLLSDRFSAERPKGSFSTLEIQRTEQGDSAMYLCASSLAIGVRAFTYNEQFFGPGTRLTVL.

As for this clonotype: One base away lies a much larger clone, so this may be a sequencing read error. The chain has TRBV18 and TRBJ1-1, with D maybe TRBD1 (5 bases). Trimming cost V 1 base and J 1 base, with 13 bases left between them. Per germline, CDR1 KGHSH and CDR2 LQKENI. The CDR3 runs 16 residues. The CDR3 sequence: CASSPLPAGTNTEAFF. The CDR3 DNA follows: TGTGCCAGCTCACCACTGCCGGCAGGGACGAACACTGAAGCTTTCTTT.

This clonotype was seen many times. The chain links TRBV3-1 to TRBJ2-1, with 9 positions matching TRBD1. Germline values: CDR1 LGHDT, CDR2 YNNKEL (reference sequence). The length of the CDR3 is 17 residues. V was pared by 2 bases and J by 2 bases, with 7 bases of the junction left unmatched. CDR3 region: CASSQQYRDRAYNEQFF. The CDR3 nucleotides are TGTGCCAGCAGCCAACAGTACCGGGACAGGGCCTACAATGAGCAGTTCTTC.

This clonotype was counted ten times or more. The chain couples TRBV5-1 to TRBJ2-1; D unclear. V lost 4 bases and J lost 6, with 11 bases in between. Germline CDR1 SGHRS, CDR2 YFSETQ. CDR3 length: 13 residues. CDR3 sequence: CASSKGPSNEQFF. The CDR3 DNA reads as TGCGCCAGCAGCAAAGGACCGAGCAATGAGCAGTTCTTC.

In its sample, this clonotype was seen a few times. This chain uses TRBV14 with TRBJ2-1; 9 bases are shared with TRBD2. CDR1 SGHDN and CDR2 FVKESK come from the germline V gene. V was pared by 11 bases and J by 10 bases, with 15 bases of the junction left unmatched. The CDR3 is 14 amino acids. The CDR3 sequence: CAPGEREAAYEQFF. The CDR3 DNA is TGTGCCCCAGGAGAGCGGGAGGCTGCCTACGAGCAGTTCTTC.

The chain couples TRBV7-9 to TRBJ1-4; D is uncertain. V lost 0 bases and J 5 bases, leaving 19 bases between the germline ends. This CDR3 contains 18 residues. CDR1 is SEHNR and CDR2 is FQNEAQ in the germline V gene (reference sequence). This CDR3 is CASSLAQIGGRKNEKLFF. The CDR3 DNA is TGTGCCAGCAGCTTAGCGCAGATAGGTGGACGGAAAAATGAAAAACTGTTTTTT.

This chain's CDR3 is CSAGDINSNQPQHF. CDR3 coding DNA: TGCAGTGCAGGGGACATCAATAGCAATCAGCCCCAGCATTTT. The chain employs TRBV20-1 and TRBJ1-5, with D tentatively TRBD1 (6 bases). V was trimmed by 6 bases and J by 0 bases, leaving 12 bases between them. Looked up from germline, CDR1 is DFQATT and CDR2 is SNEGSKA (reference sequence). The CDR3 loop spans 14 amino acids.

This clonotype has only a few counts. CDR3 protein: CASSVDSGRTEAFF. CDR3 DNA: TGCGCCAGCAGCGTAGATTCAGGGAGGACTGAAGCTTTCTTT. The chain joins TRBV5-1 to TRBJ1-1, with a weak D call TRBD1 (5 bases). This CDR3 contains 14 residues. Deletions cut 4 bases from V and 5 bases from J, with 15 bases between. CDR1 and CDR2 (germline): SGHRS, YFSETQ.

The chain employs TRBV12-3 or TRBV12-4 and TRBJ2-3, with 8 bases aligning to TRBD1. The V segment lost 6 bases and the J segment 8 bases; nucleotides outside the gene matches: 13. The CDR3 loop spans 15 amino acids. Here the CDR3 DNA reads TGTGCCAGCAGACTCACAGGGGGGCAGGCAGGTACGCAGTATTTT. Protein sequence: CASRLTGGQAGTQYF.

The table lists this clonotype with many counts. The chain recombines TRBV28 with TRBJ1-5, with 7 bases lining up with TRBD1. Per germline, CDR1 MDHEN and CDR2 SYDVKM. The V gene end was trimmed by 5 bases and the J gene end by 1 base; junction bases not matched to a gene: 8. This CDR3 is built from 16 residues. CDR3 bases: TGTGCCAGCAGTGTGGGACAGCGCTTGAGCAATCAGCCCCAGCATTTT. Protein product: CASSVGQRLSNQPQHF.

The table lists this clonotype with many counts. CDR3 sequence reads: CASSYKTHGFSRDSSYEQYF. CDR3 DNA sequence: TGTGCCAGCAGTTATAAGACCCATGGGTTTAGCCGGGATTCCTCCTACGAGCAGTACTTC. This chain joins TRBV6-1 and TRBJ2-7; D perhaps matches TRBD2 (5 bases). Trimming removed 5 bases at V and 0 bases at J, with 29 bases between. Germline loops: CDR1 MNHNS, CDR2 SASEGT. The CDR3 runs 20 residues.